Below are 6 T cell receptor beta chains sequenced from a single sample in a study of spatial heterogeneity in lung cancer (dated by TCRdb to the late 2010s). Receptor libraries were prepared by 5' RACE. Sequenced on a NextSeq 500. TCRdb took the public reads, trimmed them with fastp at Q25, ran MiXCR for clone calling and kept in-frame beta chains. Records with the same CDR3 protein are collapsed into one entry carrying the most frequent genes and DNA. Present in this sample are about 38,000 distinct CDR3 sequences, approximately 7.5% of which were seen just once. Together, the top ten hold 28% of the sample. The time point label of this sample denotes: sample taken at primary tumor resection. Without any cell sorting, TCR sequencing was performed on whole RNA extracted either from tumor and nontumor lung tissue or from cryopreserved PBMC samples. Sample: PBMCs, taken at surgery. Receptors were obtained from a male donor with early-stage non-small cell lung cancer.

The chain has TRBV7-9 and TRBJ2-7; maybe TRBD2 (6 bases). This CDR3 has 14 amino acids. The ends were cut back, 3 bases at V and 1 base at J, with 10 bases in the middle. Germline CDR1 SEHNR, CDR2 FQNEAQ (reference sequence). The chain's CDR3 is CASSFGGESYEQYV. The CDR3 DNA follows: TGTGCCAGCAGCTTCGGGGGAGAATCCTACGAGCAGTACGTC.

This clonotype was detected many times. The V gene is TRBV5-1, the J gene TRBJ1-3, with D uncertain. The CDR3 consists of 16 residues. V was clipped by 0 bases and J by 0 bases, with 10 bases between them. Germline V CDR1 and CDR2: SGHRS, YFSETQ. CDR3 sequence: CASSLDPARSGNTIYF. In nucleotides, the CDR3 is TGCGCCAGCAGCTTGGATCCAGCCCGCTCTGGAAACACCATATATTTT.

At least ten counts were recorded for this clonotype. The rearrangement uses TRBV6-5 and TRBJ2-3; 9 nucleotides line up with TRBD2. Trimming cost V 5 bases and J 2 bases; bases outside gene matches: 5. The CDR3 consists of 15 residues. Germline V gene lookup returns CDR1 MNHEY and CDR2 SVGAGI. The DNA of the CDR3 is TGTGCCAGCAGTCAGCGGGGGGATAACACAGATACGCAGTATTTT. Translating it yields CASSQRGDNTDTQYF.

This clonotype was found many times. The V and J genes are TRBV7-2 and TRBJ2-5; perhaps D is TRBD1 or TRBD2 (5 bases each). V dropped 0 bases and J dropped 4 bases, with 9 bases sitting between them. This CDR3 contains 14 residues. Germline values: CDR1 SGHTA, CDR2 FQGNSA. The DNA of the CDR3 is TGTGCCAGCAGCTTAGCGGCAGGGAGAGAGACCCAGTACTTC. Its protein product is CASSLAAGRETQYF.

In the case of this clonotype: A much bigger clone sits one base away, suggesting this may be a read error. The chain links TRBV6-5 to TRBJ1-3; 8 nucleotides match TRBD1. CDR3 length equals 14 residues. The germline CDR1 and CDR2 sequences are MNHEY and SVGAGI. In DNA form, the CDR3 reads TGTGCCAGCAGTGCCGACAGGGGACAAAACACCGTATATTTT. Encoded protein: CASSADRGQNTVYF.

The V call is TRBV7-2, the J call TRBJ2-4; TRBD1 is a possible D gene (5 bases). This CDR3 contains 14 residues. CDR1 and CDR2 from the germline V gene are SGHTA and FQGNSA. V was pared by 4 bases and J by 7 bases, with 14 bases between. In DNA, the CDR3 is TGTGCCAGCAGCTACCCTGGGCAGGGCAACATTCAGTACTTC. Translation gives CASSYPGQGNIQYF.